The 30 T cell receptor beta chains presented below share a single source sample, sequenced in a study of blood T cell repertoires in COVID-19. The method was immunoSEQ multiplex PCR; TCRdb's version includes in-frame clones alone and lacks a portion of them. The sample carries over 30,000 clones, around 90% recorded once. Sequenced input: peripheral blood. These receptors all stem from a man between 70 and 80 years old with acute or convalescent COVID-19.

This sequence joins TRBV27 and TRBJ1-6; 8 bases are shared with TRBD1. Germline-derived CDR1 and CDR2 are MNHEY and SMNVEV (reference sequence). This CDR3 is built from 17 residues. The J segment lost 4 bases and the V segment lost 2 bases, leaving 7 bases of the junction unmatched. CDR3 amino acids: CASSLKGQAVYNSPLHF. As DNA, the CDR3 is TGTGCCAGCAGTTTAAAGGGACAGGCGGTTTATAATTCACCCCTCCACTTT.

The V gene is TRBV2, the J gene TRBJ1-2; tentatively, D is TRBD1 (6 bases). Germline V gene data show CDR1 as SNHLY and CDR2 as FYNNEI. This CDR3 is 17 amino acids long. Trimming stripped 6 bases from V and 5 bases from J, with 25 bases between. CDR3 residues: CASSVSLAGALSYGYTF. DNA for the CDR3: TGTGCCAGCAGCGTAAGCCTCGCAGGGGCTCTGAGTTATGGCTACACCTTC.

By share, this clone ranks as medium-sized. The chain is built from TRBV11-3 and TRBJ2-5, with TRBD2 as a possible D gene (6 bases). With 1 base removed from V and 1 base from J, the gap between germline ends came to 10 bases. CDR3 length equals 15 residues. The V gene's germline CDR1 is SGHNT and CDR2 YENEEA. The CDR3 reads CASSLAEEGQETQYF. CDR3 in DNA: TGTGCCAGCAGCTTAGCCGAGGAGGGCCAAGAGACCCAGTACTTC.

The V call is TRBV7-8, the J call TRBJ1-5; D is possibly TRBD1 (5 bases). The V end was cut by 0 bases, the J end by 9 bases, with 18 bases between. The CDR3 consists of 16 residues. Germline loops: CDR1 SGHVS, CDR2 FQNEAQ. As DNA, the CDR3 is TGTGCCAGCAGCTTAGCTCAAGTCAGGGCGATGAGGCCCCAGCATTTT. Translated: CASSLAQVRAMRPQHF.

This clone appeared a few times. The chain is built from TRBV10-3 and TRBJ1-1, with TRBD1 as a possible D gene (5 bases). V was trimmed by 0 bases and J by 7 bases, leaving 15 bases between them. CDR3 length: 15 amino acids. The V gene's germline CDR1 is ENHRY and CDR2 SYGVKD. CDR3 protein: CAISESGGFTHEAFF. The CDR3 DNA follows: TGTGCCATCAGTGAGTCGGGGGGTTTCACGCATGAAGCTTTCTTT.

V gene TRBV29-1 combines with J gene TRBJ2-7, with 10 bases identical to TRBD1. The CDR3 loop spans 13 amino acids. V dropped 8 bases and J dropped 4; count of bases not matched to a gene: 8. CDR1 SQVTM and CDR2 ANQGSEA come from the germline V gene. This chain's CDR3 is CSYTRGQGYEQYF. CDR3 nucleotide sequence: TGCAGCTACACCCGGGGACAGGGGTACGAGCAGTACTTC.

V and J are TRBV6-6 and TRBJ1-5; D perhaps matches TRBD1 (6 bases). The germline V and J ends were trimmed by 7 bases and 4 bases, with 11 bases remaining between them. The CDR3 is 13 residues long. The germline V gene has CDR1 MNHNY and CDR2 SVGAGI (reference sequence). The CDR3 is CASTWDINQPQHF. The CDR3 bases are TGTGCCAGCACCTGGGACATAAATCAGCCCCAGCATTTT.

A few counts support this clone. The chain carries TRBV4-3 and TRBJ1-2; D perhaps matches TRBD1 (6 bases). The CDR3 runs to 15 residues. Trimming cost V 0 bases and J 8 bases, with 16 bases left between them. Germline V CDR1 and CDR2: LGHNA, YSLEER. The CDR3 loop is CASSQEVQGLFGYTF. For the CDR3, the DNA is TGCGCCAGCAGCCAAGAAGTCCAGGGGCTTTTCGGCTACACCTTC.

The chain carries TRBV18 and TRBJ1-5; D may be TRBD1 (5 bases). Germline V gives CDR1 KGHSH, CDR2 LQKENI. V was cut by 1 base and J by 6 bases, with 16 bases left in between. This CDR3 has 16 amino acids. CDR3 amino acids: CASSPREAGMSQPQHF. CDR3 nucleotides: TGTGCCAGCTCACCACGAGAGGCAGGGATGAGTCAGCCCCAGCATTTT.

The chain is built from TRBV7-8 and TRBJ1-5; 8 nucleotides agree with TRBD1. This CDR3 has 16 amino acids. Germline lookup yields CDR1 SGHVS and CDR2 FQNEAQ. V gave up 5 bases and J gave up 4 bases; unmatched junction bases: 10. CDR3 nucleotide sequence: TGTGCCAGCAGCCGAGACAGGGGCATTACAAATCAGCCCCAGCATTTT. This translates into CASSRDRGITNQPQHF.

The V and J genes are TRBV11-3 and TRBJ2-5; D is perhaps TRBD1 (5 bases). CDR1 is SGHNT and CDR2 is YENEEA in the germline V gene. There are 15 residues in the CDR3. Deletions cut 3 bases from V and 4 bases from J, with 15 bases between. Here the CDR3 DNA reads TGTGCCAGCAGCTTGGGGCCCGAGGTGGGAGAGACCCAGTACTTC. Amino acids: CASSLGPEVGETQYF. Based on the CDR3 plus reference TRBV11-3 and TRBJ2-5, the full variable domain is EAGVVQSPRYKIIEKKQPVAFWCNPISGHNTLYWYLQNLGQGPELLIRYENEEAVDDSQLPKDRFSAERLKGVDSTLKIQPAELGDSAVYLCASSLGPEVGETQYFGPGTRLLVL.

The V gene is TRBV7-8, the J gene TRBJ1-2; TRBD1 aligns across 7 bases. V shed 3 bases, J shed 3 bases, and the junction held 1 base outside the gene matches. The germline V gene has CDR1 SGHVS and CDR2 FQNEAQ. This CDR3 is 13 amino acids long. CDR3 in DNA: TGTGCCAGCAGCTTTGGACAGGACTATGGCTACACCTTC. Its protein product is CASSFGQDYGYTF.

This chain uses TRBV14 with TRBJ1-6; D unclear. V gave up 0 bases and J gave up 6 bases, with 12 bases separating them. Per germline, CDR1 SGHDN and CDR2 FVKESK. The CDR3 runs to 16 residues. The CDR3: CASSQDLLGSNSPLHF. In DNA form, the CDR3 reads TGTGCCAGCAGCCAAGACCTCTTGGGGAGTAATTCACCCCTCCACTTT.

As for this clone: The limits of the CDR3 on the DNA are not certain, so only TCRdb's listed CDR3 is given. The genes are TRBV5-1 and TRBJ2-1; whether TRBD1, the table's D call, matches the DNA was not checked. Germline loops: CDR1 SGHRS, CDR2 YFSETQ. The CDR3 is 16 amino acids long, termini counted. The CDR3 is CASSVGVGAAVMSAFF.

The chain is built from TRBV18 and TRBJ2-1, with D possibly being TRBD2 (6 bases). Between the trimmed V and J ends, which lost 8 bases and 9 bases, there was a span of 23 bases. CDR1 and CDR2 (germline): KGHSH, LQKENI. There are 15 residues in the CDR3. CDR3 bases: TGTGCCAGCACCCGAGCGGGTAATTCCAATAGTGAGCAGTTCTTC. This gives the protein CASTRAGNSNSEQFF.

This clone was observed a few times. V usage is TRBV5-1 and J usage is TRBJ1-4; TRBD1 matches at 10 bases. Germline assignment: CDR1 SGHRS and CDR2 YFSETQ. CDR3 length: 14 residues. Germline trimming cut 6 bases from V and 6 bases from J; bases unmatched to any gene: 5. In DNA, the CDR3 is TGCGCCAGCACCCTGACAGGGGGCGATGAAAAACTGTTTTTT. This sequence encodes CASTLTGGDEKLFF. Combining the CDR3 with reference TRBV5-1 and TRBJ1-4 gives the whole variable domain KAGVTQTPRYLIKTRGQQVTLSCSPISGHRSVSWYQQTPGQGLQFLFEYFSETQRNKGNFPGRFSGRQFSNSRSEMNVSTLELGDSALYLCASTLTGGDEKLFFGSGTQLSVL.

Here the CDR3 DNA reads TGTGCCAGCTCACCCGGAGGGCCCTACGAGCAGTACTTC. Translation: CASSPGGPYEQYF. V gene TRBV18 combines with J gene TRBJ2-7, with D possibly matching TRBD2 (6 bases). Trimming stripped 3 bases from V and 2 bases from J, with 8 bases between. The germline V gene encodes CDR1 KGHSH and CDR2 LQKENI. The CDR3 extends over 13 amino acids.

The CDR3 here is CASSHGREGHTQYF. The CDR3 region has the DNA TGTGCCAGCAGCCATGGGCGGGAGGGCCATACGCAGTATTTT. The chain joins TRBV3-1 (or the pseudogene TRBV3-2) to TRBJ2-3; 9 bases line up with TRBD2. From germline, CDR1 is LGHDT and CDR2 YNNKEL (reference sequence). V was pared by 3 bases and J by 7 bases, with 5 bases of the junction left unmatched. The CDR3 is 14 residues long.

This chain links TRBV2 with TRBJ2-7; 8 bases agree with TRBD1. Germline trimming cut 6 bases from V and 0 bases from J; bases unmatched to any gene: 13. This CDR3 has 17 residues. Germline V gene lookup returns CDR1 SNHLY and CDR2 FYNNEI. The chain's CDR3 is CASSLIPGQVNSYEQYF. The CDR3 DNA reads as TGTGCCAGCAGCCTAATACCGGGACAGGTAAACTCCTACGAGCAGTACTTC.

This chain uses TRBV19 with TRBJ2-7, with a possible D match to TRBD2 (6 bases). Germline V gene sequence: CDR1 LNHDA, CDR2 SQIVND (reference sequence). The CDR3 spans 14 residues. The V and J ends lost 5 bases and 6 bases respectively, with 17 bases between them. CDR3 DNA sequence: TGTGCCAGTAGTGTATCTAGCGAAGGTGCCGAGCAGTACTTC. Residues: CASSVSSEGAEQYF.

The chain carries TRBV29-1 and TRBJ2-1; 9 bases fit TRBD2. V lost 6 bases and J lost 5; bases outside the gene matches: 8. Germline V gene lookup returns CDR1 SQVTM and CDR2 ANQGSEA. CDR3 length equals 14 residues. The CDR3 bases are TGCAGCGTGGGGGCTAGCGGGGACAACAATGAGCAGTTCTTC. This sequence encodes CSVGASGDNNEQFF.

This sequence joins TRBV18 and TRBJ2-7, with 8 bases fitting TRBD1. This CDR3 region has 16 residues. The germline gives CDR1 KGHSH, CDR2 LQKENI. Unmatched junction bases numbered 8, after V lost 0 bases and J lost 4 bases. The DNA of the CDR3 is TGTGCCAGCTCACCACCGGGACAGGCGGGCTTTTACGAGCAGTACTTC. Translating gives CASSPPGQAGFYEQYF.

This clone was counted only a few times. The chain has TRBV11-2 and TRBJ2-7; no clear D gene. Germline CDR1 SGHAT, CDR2 FQNNGV. Trimming removed 4 bases at V and 4 bases at J, with 5 bases between. The CDR3 length is 11 residues. The CDR3 region has the DNA TGTGCCAGCAGCTCATTTTACGAGCAGTACTTC. This sequence encodes CASSSFYEQYF.

Here the CDR3 reads CASSEITTNEKLFF. CDR3 DNA: TGTGCCAGCAGTGAAATAACAACTAATGAAAAACTGTTTTTT. The chain uses TRBV2 and TRBJ1-4, with D unresolved. The CDR3 sequence is 14 residues long. Trimming removed 2 bases from V and 0 bases from J, with 4 bases in between. Germline V CDR1 and CDR2: SNHLY, FYNNEI.

V usage is TRBV14 and J usage is TRBJ2-2; D is possibly TRBD2 (5 bases). The length of the CDR3 is 15 residues. V gave up 4 bases and J gave up 1 base, with 10 bases separating them. The germline V gene encodes CDR1 SGHDN and CDR2 FVKESK. CDR3 residues: CASSLRDWNTGELFF. DNA of the CDR3: TGTGCCAGCAGCCTGAGGGATTGGAACACCGGGGAGCTGTTTTTT.

V gene TRBV6-5 combines with J gene TRBJ2-1; no clear D gene. Germline V gives CDR1 MNHEY, CDR2 SVGAGI. The CDR3 is 15 residues long. The V end was cut by 5 bases, the J end by 4 bases, with 15 bases between. The CDR3, as DNA: TGTGCCAGCAGTCACCCCTCGTGGGCGTACAATGAGCAGTTCTTC. This translates into CASSHPSWAYNEQFF.

Sample share makes this clone medium-sized. This chain links TRBV4-1 with TRBJ1-6; D unresolved. The CDR3 consists of 12 residues. Germline CDR1 reads MGHRA; CDR2 reads YSYEKL. V lost 1 base and J lost 10, with 5 bases in between. CDR3: CASSQGASPLHF. CDR3 coding DNA: TGCGCCAGCAGCCAAGGAGCGTCACCCCTCCACTTT.

The V call is TRBV4-3, the J call TRBJ2-5; 12 nucleotides agree with TRBD2. Germline V CDR1 and CDR2: LGHNA, YSLEER. Trimming removed 4 bases from V and 7 bases from J; junction bases left unmatched: 4. The CDR3 is 14 amino acids. Here the CDR3 DNA reads TGCGCCAGCAGCCGGACTAGCGGGGCGGGGACCCAGTACTTC. Protein product: CASSRTSGAGTQYF.

The chain recombines TRBV7-2 with TRBJ1-5; 10 bases align to TRBD1. The germline CDR1 and CDR2 sequences are SGHTA and FQGNSA. This CDR3 spans 15 amino acids. Germline trimming cut 3 bases from V and 7 bases from J; bases unmatched to any gene: 6. Here the CDR3 DNA reads TGTGCCAGCAGCTTCGCCGGGACAGGGGTACAGCCCCAGCATTTT. Protein: CASSFAGTGVQPQHF.

This clone came up once. This chain uses TRBV7-2 with TRBJ2-3; TRBD1 is a possible D gene (5 bases). Germline V gene sequence: CDR1 SGHTA, CDR2 FQGNSA. Trimming took 0 bases from V and 1 from J, leaving 11 bases between them. This CDR3 region has 16 residues. The CDR3 sequence is CASSLAGQGGTDTQYF. Written as DNA, the CDR3 is TGTGCCAGCAGCTTAGCGGGGCAGGGCGGCACAGATACGCAGTATTTT.